Detailed here is one T cell receptor (beta chain). Naive CD8 cells lacked CD45RO and underwent positive selection for CCR7, leaving out terminally differentiated effector memory CD45RA+ cells. This sample is part of a study of shared clonotypes between healthy human individuals. TCRdb keeps only in-frame clones here, not all; method: immunoSEQ multiplex PCR. The data show about 2 million clones, about 95% seen once. Material for sequencing was naive CD8+ T cells sorted from blood. This receptor was obtained from a man in his late teens or twenties in good health.

The CDR3, as DNA: TGTGCCAGCAGCGAAACAATAGGGAGGGAGCAGTACTTC. Translation: CASSETIGREQYF. The V call is TRBV11-2, the J call TRBJ2-7; tentative D call: TRBD2 (6 bases). Trimming took off 5 bases at V and 7 bases at J, with 15 bases between the two ends. Germline values: CDR1 SGHAT, CDR2 FQNNGV. CDR3 length equals 13 residues.